The rows below give T cell receptor beta chains drawn from one sample of a study of T cells after yellow fever vaccination. In TCRdb, the 5' RACE reads were re-called with MiXCR into one record per CDR3 protein. The sample contains tens of thousands of distinct CDR3 sequences, 6.6% of which appear only once. The input for sequencing was PBMCs, either bulk or a sorted T-cell subset (CD4+, CD8+, memory, or dextramer-sorted; not recorded which), taken on the day of the first yellow fever vaccination. The receptors derive from a man aged 18 to 35 who received the YFV17D yellow fever vaccine. Both conserved end residues are part of each CDR3. Each record gives: V gene, clone size, J gene, CDR3 protein. Clone sizes are given selectively: once, few, many, or a class where the clone is expanded.

TRBV12-3/TRBV12-4	few	TRBJ1-2	CASSLRESNYGYTF
TRBV7-2	many	TRBJ1-5	CASSPRGSNQPQHF
TRBV30	many	TRBJ1-5	CAWSLGFGNQPQHF
TRBV5-1	many	TRBJ2-7	CASSSQGQGVEQQYF
TRBV4-3	many	TRBJ2-6	CASSQDGGAGANVLTF
TRBV6-1	NA	TRBJ2-2	CASSEAGRNTGELFF
TRBV2	many	TRBJ2-1	CASTERETYNEQFF
TRBV7-2	many	TRBJ2-1	CASSLDFLNEQFF
TRBV4-3	many	TRBJ1-2	CASSGPGQPNYGYTF
TRBV4-1	many	TRBJ1-6	CASSQDGSNSPLHF
TRBV7-2	few	TRBJ2-2	CASILTPRGGELFF
TRBV5-4	few	TRBJ2-2	CASSLEGERGINTGELFF
TRBV7-2	few	TRBJ1-6	CASSLALDRGHNSPLHF
TRBV7-8	many	TRBJ1-6	CASSLVKGRLTNSPLHF
TRBV7-2	many	TRBJ2-7	CASSSDVTYEQYF
TRBV11-1	many	TRBJ1-1	CASRWDRGRDRNTEAFF
TRBV5-5	NA	TRBJ1-5	CASSPERRGQPQHF
TRBV4-2	NA	TRBJ2-2	CASSQAGVLTGELFF
TRBV27	many	TRBJ1-5	CASSLNSYQPQHF
TRBV4-3	many	TRBJ2-3	CASSQVADTQYF
TRBV3-1	many	TRBJ2-3	CASSLPGTGTQYF
TRBV12-3/TRBV12-4	many	TRBJ1-2	CASSLRHYGYTF
TRBV6-1	NA	TRBJ2-5	CASSEGLEGPQETQYF
TRBV12-3/TRBV12-4	many	TRBJ1-5	CASSLQGNQPQHF
TRBV5-1	many	TRBJ2-5	CASSLASGGYQETQYF
TRBV11-2	many	TRBJ1-5	CASSLGDKWREPQHF
TRBV7-6	many	TRBJ2-2	CASSTDAGELFF
TRBV7-3	many	TRBJ2-3	CASSSRLAGDRTDTQYF
TRBV28	few	TRBJ2-3	CASSLSLVEDTQYF
TRBV3-1	many	TRBJ2-1	CASSQEVGNEQFF
TRBV4-2	NA	TRBJ2-1	CASSQEIGTGGNEQFF
TRBV3-1	few	TRBJ2-5	CASSQDLVGGAQETQYF
TRBV20-1	many	TRBJ2-3	CRVLAPSTDTQYF
TRBV7-8	many	TRBJ1-6	CASSLAGRGGSPLHF
TRBV11-2	NA	TRBJ2-7	CASSLLPGQVYEQYF
TRBV3-1	many	TRBJ1-4	CASSQDRAGGTEKLFF
TRBV15	many	TRBJ1-5	CATSRVGGGRLASNQPQHF
TRBV19	many	TRBJ1-5	CASSIGPHQPQHF
TRBV20-1	few	TRBJ1-4	CSVPRGQGNEKLFF
TRBV3-1	NA	TRBJ2-1	CACSQDGSRAHYNEQFF
TRBV5-5	NA	TRBJ1-5	CAMGPGAAGQPQHF
TRBV27	many	TRBJ1-1	CASIGWGPEAFF
TRBV4-1	NA	TRBJ1-1	CASTPELRTEAFF
TRBV5-1	many	TRBJ2-2	CASSLDGPNTGELFF
TRBV10-1	NA	TRBJ1-6	CASSVNSPLHF
TRBV5-1	many	TRBJ2-5	CASSNQETQYF
TRBV19	few	TRBJ1-2	CASSARDRISIGYTF
TRBV20-1	few	TRBJ2-7	CSASKGSGSYEQYF
TRBV15	many	TRBJ2-1	CATSRSNRGGNEQFF